The rows below give T cell receptor beta chains drawn from one sample of a study of blood T cells in healthy people across ages. TCRdb re-called the 5' RACE reads through MiXCR, storing one row per CDR3 protein. This sample carries roughly 1.6 million distinct CDR3 sequences, 30% to 40% of them seen once, and the ten largest clones take about 10%. Sequenced material: blood. Receptors originate from a woman aged 25 to 45 in good health. CDR3s include the opening cysteine and the closing phenylalanine or tryptophan. The D gene is left open where the match is weak. Clone sizes are given selectively: once, few, many, or a class where the clone is expanded.

j_call	clone_size	v_call	d_call	cdr3_nt	cdr3_aa
TRBJ2-7	few	TRBV4-1	TRBD1	TGCGCCAGCAGCCAACCGGGACAGGGGCGTCTCGAGCAGTACTTC	CASSQPGQGRLEQYF
TRBJ1-2	.	TRBV5-4	.	TGTGCCAGCAGCTCGGAGGTATCAGAGAGGACGTCCTATGGCTACACCTTC	CASSSEVSERTSYGYTF
TRBJ2-1	.	TRBV12-3/TRBV12-4	TRBD1	TGTGCCAGCACCCTACAGCAAGGACAGGGTCAGCAGTTCTTC	CASTLQQGQGQQFF
TRBJ2-1	few	TRBV27	TRBD2	TGTGCCAGCAGTTTTCTAGCGGGAGGGCCCGGTAACAATGAGCAGTTCTTC	CASSFLAGGPGNNEQFF
TRBJ1-1	few	TRBV29-1	.	TGCAGCGCCCAACAGGGAGCGGAGAACACTGAAGCTTTCTTT	CSAQQGAENTEAFF
TRBJ2-3	.	TRBV7-2	TRBD2	TGTGCCAGCAGCTTATTGGGCGGGGGGGCACTGACAGATACGCAGTATTTT	CASSLLGGGALTDTQYF
TRBJ1-4	.	TRBV7-7	.	TGTGCCAGCAGCTTGACATTAAATGAAAAACTGTTTTTT	CASSLTLNEKLFF
TRBJ2-3	few	TRBV11-2	.	TGTGCCAGCAGCCCCTGGGCCATCGGGACAGATACGCAGTATTTT	CASSPWAIGTDTQYF
TRBJ2-5	few	TRBV9	.	TGTGCCAGCAGCGACCCAAACGGGGAGACCCAGTACTTC	CASSDPNGETQYF
TRBJ2-1	.	TRBV4-1	TRBD2	TGCGCCAGCCGGGGACTAGCGGAGTACAAGCAGTTCTTC	CASRGLAEYKQFF
TRBJ2-1	.	TRBV7-9	.	TGTGCCAGCAGCTCAGAGGGTAGCTCGGAGCAGTTCTTC	CASSSEGSSEQFF
TRBJ1-2	.	TRBV7-8	TRBD1	TGTGCCAGCAGCTCCGGCGGAGGGGGCTCCTATGGCTACACCTTC	CASSSGGGGSYGYTF
TRBJ2-6	few	TRBV2	.	TGTGCCAGCAGTGAGGTTCGCTCTGGGGCCAACGTCCTGACTTTC	CASSEVRSGANVLTF
TRBJ2-1	many	TRBV29-1	.	TGCAGCGTTTCCGTCCCTCGGGGCTACAATGAGCAGTTCTTC	CSVSVPRGYNEQFF
TRBJ2-7	.	TRBV4-2	.	TGTGCCAGCAGCCACGAAACAGGGTTAAAGCCGTACGAGCAGTACTTC	CASSHETGLKPYEQYF
TRBJ1-4	.	TRBV4-1	TRBD1	TGCGCCAGCAGCCAAGGTGCGGGGACAGGGGCAAATGAAAAACTGTTTTTT	CASSQGAGTGANEKLFF
TRBJ2-7	.	TRBV6-2/TRBV6-3	.	TGTGCCAGCAGTTACAGCCCAAATGCCTACGAGCAGTACTTC	CASSYSPNAYEQYF
TRBJ2-1	few	TRBV27	.	TGTGCTAGCAGGGATAATTTACAGGGGGGGGATGAGCAGTTCTTC	CASRDNLQGGDEQFF
TRBJ2-1	few	TRBV4-1	.	TGCGCCAGCAGCCCTATTTGGGGTGACAATGAGCAGTTCTTC	CASSPIWGDNEQFF
TRBJ2-5	.	TRBV29-1	.	TGCAGCGTTGACAGGATCGCCTACAATGAGCAGTACTTC	CSVDRIAYNEQYF
TRBJ1-5	.	TRBV4-2	.	TGTGCCAGCAGCCCCAGGGAACGGAGCAATCAGCCCCGGCATTTT	CASSPRERSNQPRHF
TRBJ2-7	few	TRBV3-1	TRBD2	TGTGCCAGCAGCCATGGGAGCGGGGGGAACTCCTACGAGCAGTACTTC	CASSHGSGGNSYEQYF
TRBJ2-5	few	TRBV20-1	TRBD1	TGCAGTGCTAGAGCCGCGACAGGGGGCGGATTTGAGACCCAGTACTTC	CSARAATGGGFETQYF
TRBJ2-7	few	TRBV7-2	.	TGTGCCAGCAGCTTTGAGGCGGTAGTGGGCTACGAGCAGTACTTC	CASSFEAVVGYEQYF
TRBJ1-2	.	TRBV19	.	TGTGCCAGCAACGATCACAAGGCGGATGGCTACACCTTC	CASNDHKADGYTF
TRBJ1-6	many	TRBV28	.	TGTGCCAGCAGGAGCGATGGATCCCTCCACTTT	CASRSDGSLHF
TRBJ1-2	.	TRBV20-1	.	TGCAGTGCTAGGTCGTATGGGACCGGCCAGATTCCTGTCTATGGCTACACCTTC	CSARSYGTGQIPVYGYTF
TRBJ2-5	few	TRBV12-3/TRBV12-4	.	TGTGCCAGCAGTCCCAACCCTTTGGAGGGAGAGACCCAGTACTTC	CASSPNPLEGETQYF
TRBJ1-4	.	TRBV5-5	.	TGTGCCAGCAGCCCAAAACAGGTCCACTTAGAAAAACTGTTTTTT	CASSPKQVHLEKLFF
TRBJ2-7	.	TRBV7-2	TRBD2	TGTGCCAGCAGCCCCAAGGGACTAGCGGGAGCCTACGAGCAGTACTTC	CASSPKGLAGAYEQYF
TRBJ1-5	.	TRBV27	TRBD1	TGTGCCAGCGCCCTGGGGGCAGGGGGGAATCAGCCCCAGCATTTT	CASALGAGGNQPQHF
TRBJ1-2	.	TRBV12-3/TRBV12-4	TRBD1	TGTGCCAGCAGTTCCCCCGACAGGGCCTATGGCTACACCTTC	CASSSPDRAYGYTF
TRBJ2-5	.	TRBV6-5	.	TGTGTCAGCAGTCCGGATCGTAAGACCCAGTACTTC	CVSSPDRKTQYF
TRBJ2-1	many	TRBV3-1	.	TGTGCCAGCAGCCGCGGACTGGCCTACAATGAGCAGTTCTTC	CASSRGLAYNEQFF
TRBJ2-2	few	TRBV4-1	.	TGCGCCAGCAGCCAAGATCCCGGCACGCGGGGTAGAAATTCGAACACCGGGGAGCTGTTTTTT	CASSQDPGTRGRNSNTGELFF
TRBJ2-1	few	TRBV4-2	.	TGTGCCGGCAGCCAAGGGACGCCTCCCCCTTCCTACAATGAGCAGTTCTTC	CAGSQGTPPPSYNEQFF
TRBJ1-1	few	TRBV7-8	.	TGTGTCAGCAGCCCCGGGACCGGTGACACTGAAGCTTTCTTT	CVSSPGTGDTEAFF
TRBJ1-6	many	TRBV12-3/TRBV12-4	.	TGTGCCAGCGGTTATAATTCACCCCTCCACTTT	CASGYNSPLHF
TRBJ2-2	few	TRBV13	.	TGTGCCAGCAGCACGTCCTCGGGCACCGGGGAGCTGTTTTTT	CASSTSSGTGELFF
TRBJ2-1	few	TRBV10-3	TRBD2	TGTGCCATCAAGGAGCTAGCGGGAGACGAGCAGTTCTTC	CAIKELAGDEQFF
TRBJ2-1	many	TRBV20-1	TRBD2	TGCAGTGCTCGCCTCCTAGCGGGAGGGCCGAATGAGCAGTTCTTC	CSARLLAGGPNEQFF
TRBJ2-7	few	TRBV27	.	TGTGCCAGCAGTTTAAACTTCGGGGACGAATCAAGGGAGCAGTACTTC	CASSLNFGDESREQYF
TRBJ1-1	.	TRBV3-1	TRBD1	TGTGCCAGCAGCCAACCCGGGACAGAGAACACTGAAGCTTTCTTT	CASSQPGTENTEAFF
TRBJ2-7	.	TRBV19	.	TGTGCCAGTAGTATAGGAGGAACCCCGACCTACGAGCAGTACTTC	CASSIGGTPTYEQYF
TRBJ1-1	.	TRBV14	.	TGTGCCAGCAGCCAAGATGAGGACACTGAAGCTTTCTTT	CASSQDEDTEAFF